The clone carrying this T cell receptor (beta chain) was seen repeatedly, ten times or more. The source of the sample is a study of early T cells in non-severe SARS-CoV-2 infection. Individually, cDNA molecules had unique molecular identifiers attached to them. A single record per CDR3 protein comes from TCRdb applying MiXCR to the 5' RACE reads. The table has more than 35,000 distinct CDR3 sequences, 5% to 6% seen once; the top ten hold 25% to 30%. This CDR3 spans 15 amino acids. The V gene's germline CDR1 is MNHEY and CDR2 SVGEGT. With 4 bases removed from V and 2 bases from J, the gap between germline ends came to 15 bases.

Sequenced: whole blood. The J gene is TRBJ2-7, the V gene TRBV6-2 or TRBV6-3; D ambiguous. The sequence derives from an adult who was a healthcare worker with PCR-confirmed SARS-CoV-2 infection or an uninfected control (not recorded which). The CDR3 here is CASSSPPDGAYEQYF. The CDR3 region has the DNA TGTGCCAGCAGTTCCCCGCCCGACGGCGCCTACGAGCAGTACTTC.